Listed here is a single TCR beta chain. As yet, its antigen is unknown. TCRdb reprocessed the reads via MiXCR and lists one record per CDR3 protein. The table shows about 680,000 distinct CDR3 sequences, with 24% occurring only once. This sample stems from a study of T cell repertoires in cytomegalovirus infection. Study as a whole: Shared public TCR beta signatures pointed to both CMV infection and a matching HLA type.

Germline values: CDR1 SGHVS, CDR2 FNYEAQ. This CDR3 has 12 residues. Study results and limitations: The ex vivo response was dominated by HLA-C-restricted CMV-specific TCR beta clonotypes. Carriage of CMV together with the relevant HLA was identifiable through cumulative public TCR beta family frequency.

The chain carries TRBV7-6 and TRBJ2-2; D not resolved. This clonotype was obtained from a human donor in good health (CMV status not recorded). Some clones in this sample may be carry-over from other donors' samples. Input material: CD8+ T cells from PBMCs. The CDR3 spells CASLMATGELFF. The CDR3 region has the DNA TGTGCTAGCTTGATGGCGACCGGGGAGCTGTTTTTT.